The source of this T cell receptor beta chain is a study of CD8 T cell repertoires and HIV-1 epitope variants. Study overall: Controls were a CMV, EBV and flu pool, Ebola AY9, and no peptide. Tested: three Gag epitope families, Nef HW9 and YT9.

Sequenced by immunoSEQ multiplex PCR; TCRdb stores in-frame clones only, minus some. The data contain fewer than 3,500 clones, about 70% of them singletons. As regards this clone: What it binds is unknown.

The CDR3 consists of 15 residues. Germline lookup yields CDR1 MNHNY and CDR2 SVGAGI (reference sequence). V shed 6 bases, J shed 2 bases, and the junction held 10 bases outside the gene matches. The specimen was cultured CD8+ T cells derived from PBMCs. This receptor was identified in a male donor with HIV. This sequence joins TRBV6-6 and TRBJ2-7, with TRBD1 identical over 7 bases. This chain's CDR3 is CASSLTGSFTYEQYF. The CDR3 coding sequence is TGTGCCAGCAGCCTGACAGGGTCATTTACCTACGAGCAGTACTTC.